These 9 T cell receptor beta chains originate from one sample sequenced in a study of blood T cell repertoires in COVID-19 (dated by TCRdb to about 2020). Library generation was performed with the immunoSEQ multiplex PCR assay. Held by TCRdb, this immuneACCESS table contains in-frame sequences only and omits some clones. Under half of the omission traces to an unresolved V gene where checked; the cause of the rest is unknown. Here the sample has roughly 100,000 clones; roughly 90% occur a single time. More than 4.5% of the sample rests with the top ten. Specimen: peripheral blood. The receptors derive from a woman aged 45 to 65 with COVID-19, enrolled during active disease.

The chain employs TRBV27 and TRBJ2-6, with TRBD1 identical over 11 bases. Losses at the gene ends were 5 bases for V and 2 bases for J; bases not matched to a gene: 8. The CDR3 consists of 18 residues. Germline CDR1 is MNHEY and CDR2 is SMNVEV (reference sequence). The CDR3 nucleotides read TGTGCCAGCAGTCCCCAGGACAGGGGGCGGACTGGGGCCAACGTCCTGACTTTC. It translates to CASSPQDRGRTGANVLTF.

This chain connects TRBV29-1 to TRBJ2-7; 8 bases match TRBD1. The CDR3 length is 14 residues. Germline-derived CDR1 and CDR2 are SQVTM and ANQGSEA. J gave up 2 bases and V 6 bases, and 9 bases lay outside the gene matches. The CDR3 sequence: CSVVSGQVPYEQYF. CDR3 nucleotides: TGCAGCGTAGTGTCGGGACAGGTTCCCTACGAGCAGTACTTC.

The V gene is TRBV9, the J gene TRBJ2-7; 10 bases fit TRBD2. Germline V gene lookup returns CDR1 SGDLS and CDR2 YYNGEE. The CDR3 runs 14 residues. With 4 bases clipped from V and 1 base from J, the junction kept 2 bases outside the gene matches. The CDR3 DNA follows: TGTGCCAGCAGCCCTAGCGGGGGATCCTACGAGCAGTACTTC. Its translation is CASSPSGGSYEQYF.

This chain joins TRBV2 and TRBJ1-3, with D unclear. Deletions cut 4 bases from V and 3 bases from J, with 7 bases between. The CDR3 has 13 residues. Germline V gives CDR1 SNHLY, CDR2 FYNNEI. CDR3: CASSVKFGNTIYF. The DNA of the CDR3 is TGTGCCAGCAGTGTAAAATTTGGAAACACCATATATTTT.

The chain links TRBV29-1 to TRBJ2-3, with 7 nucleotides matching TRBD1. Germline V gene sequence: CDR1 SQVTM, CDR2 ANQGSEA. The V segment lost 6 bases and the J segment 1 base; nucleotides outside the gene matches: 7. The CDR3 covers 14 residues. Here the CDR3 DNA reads TGCAGCGTCGCTACAGGGGATGGCACAGATACGCAGTATTTT. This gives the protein CSVATGDGTDTQYF.

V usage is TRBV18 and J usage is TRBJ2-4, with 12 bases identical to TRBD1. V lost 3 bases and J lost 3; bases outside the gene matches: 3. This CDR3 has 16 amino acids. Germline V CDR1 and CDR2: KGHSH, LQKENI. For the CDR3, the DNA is TGTGCCAGCTCACCGGGGACAGGGGGCATCAAAAACATTCAGTACTTC. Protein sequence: CASSPGTGGIKNIQYF.

CDR3 sequence: CASAKGGAGTGELFF. CDR3 in DNA: TGTGCCAGCGCTAAGGGGGGGGCAGGCACCGGGGAGCTGTTTTTT. The genes are TRBV6-5 and TRBJ2-2, with a weak D call TRBD2 (7 bases). The germline V gene has CDR1 MNHEY and CDR2 SVGAGI. V lost 8 bases to trimming and J lost 4 bases, with 17 bases between them. The CDR3 runs to 15 residues.

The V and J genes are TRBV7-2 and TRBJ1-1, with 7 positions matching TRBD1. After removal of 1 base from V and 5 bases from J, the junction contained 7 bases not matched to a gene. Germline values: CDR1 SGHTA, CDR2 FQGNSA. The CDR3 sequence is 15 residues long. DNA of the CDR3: TGTGCCAGCAGCTTAGTGGGTTTGACAGGGACTGAAGCTTTCTTT. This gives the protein CASSLVGLTGTEAFF. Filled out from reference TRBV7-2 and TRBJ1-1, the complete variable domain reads GAGVSQSPSNKVTEKGKDVELRCDPISGHTALYWYRQSLGQGLEFLIYFQGNSAPDKSGLPSDRFSAERTGGSVSTLTIQRTQQEDSAVYLCASSLVGLTGTEAFFGQGTRLTVV.

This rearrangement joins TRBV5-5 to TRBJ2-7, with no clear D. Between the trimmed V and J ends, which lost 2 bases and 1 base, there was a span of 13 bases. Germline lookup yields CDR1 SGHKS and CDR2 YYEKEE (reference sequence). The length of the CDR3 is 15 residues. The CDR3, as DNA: TGTGCCAGCAGCTTCCTTGCGGAACAATCCTACGAGCAGTACTTC. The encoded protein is CASSFLAEQSYEQYF. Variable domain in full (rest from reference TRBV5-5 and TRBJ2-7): DAGVTQSPTHLIKTRGQQVTLRCSPISGHKSVSWYQQVLGQGPQFIFQYYEKEERGRGNFPDRFSARQFPNYSSELNVNALLLGDSALYLCASSFLAEQSYEQYFGPGTRLTVT.